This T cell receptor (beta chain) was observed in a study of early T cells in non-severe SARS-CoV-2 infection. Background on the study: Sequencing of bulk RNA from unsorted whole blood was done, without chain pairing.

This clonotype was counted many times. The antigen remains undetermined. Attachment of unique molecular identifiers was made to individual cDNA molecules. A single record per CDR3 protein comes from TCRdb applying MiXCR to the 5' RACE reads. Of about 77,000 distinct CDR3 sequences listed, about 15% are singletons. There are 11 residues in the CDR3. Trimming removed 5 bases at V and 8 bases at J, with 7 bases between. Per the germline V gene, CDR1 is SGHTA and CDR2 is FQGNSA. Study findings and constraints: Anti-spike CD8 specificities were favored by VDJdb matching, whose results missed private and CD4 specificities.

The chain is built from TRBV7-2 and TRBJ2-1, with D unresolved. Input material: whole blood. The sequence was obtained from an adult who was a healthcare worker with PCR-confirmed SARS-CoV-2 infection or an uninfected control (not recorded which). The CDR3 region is CASSLMDEQFF. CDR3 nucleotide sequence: TGTGCCAGCAGCCTAATGGATGAGCAGTTCTTC.